A single TCR beta chain is shown here with its context. This sample is drawn from a study of blood T cell repertoires in COVID-19. Whole-study context: Acute and convalescent COVID-19 samples came from the United States, Italy and Spain.

With V trimmed by 4 bases and J by 3 bases, 12 bases remained unmatched. The CDR3 has 18 amino acids. Germline V gene data show CDR1 as MGHRA and CDR2 as YSYEKL. Study members were between 18 and 89 years old and lived in 25 or so US regions. Method: immunoSEQ multiplex PCR; TCRdb's copy keeps in-frame clones and lacks some. Here the sample spans about 250,000 clones, approximately 90% being singletons. The sample comprised PBMCs or T cells enriched from blood (not recorded which). The genes are TRBV4-1 and TRBJ1-2, with 12 bases identical to TRBD1. This clonotype was sampled from a man between 18 and 29 years old who had recovered from COVID-19. CDR3 nucleotide sequence: TGCGCCAGCAGCCGGCAACCGGGACAGGGGGCCTCCGACTATGGCTACACCTTC. Protein: CASSRQPGQGASDYGYTF.